The TCR beta chain described here comes from a study of shared clonotypes between healthy human individuals. Findings and limits, study-wide: When compared with the clonotypes that were shared by all four sorted-subset donors, the non-shared clonotypes turned out to have lower generation probabilities. Memory subsets generally showed lower estimated richness than naive subsets.

This was a deep-level run. TCRdb's copy holds only in-frame clones and misses some; the assay was immunoSEQ multiplex PCR. The sample records more than 2 million clones, 93% being singletons. This CDR3 spans 13 amino acids. The germline V and J ends were trimmed by 5 bases and 6 bases, with 14 bases remaining between them. Germline V CDR1 and CDR2: SQVTM, ANQGSEA. Regarding this clone: Its target is unknown.

Positively selected for CCR7, the CD45RO-negative cells used as naive CD8 cells excluded terminally differentiated effector memory CD45RA+ cells. The healthy adult donors were HIV-negative and reported no recent acute infections or vaccinations. This receptor was obtained from a man in his late teens or twenties in good health. Some clones in this sample may be carry-over from other donors' samples. The chain is built from TRBV29-1 and TRBJ1-5, with D possibly TRBD1 on 6 matching bases. Specimen: naive CD8+ T cells from PBMCs. CDR3 sequence: CSVFTGSSQPQHF. For the CDR3, the DNA is TGCAGCGTTTTCACAGGGTCAAGTCAGCCCCAGCATTTT.